The 20 T cell receptor beta chains given below trace back to one sample, sequenced in a study of neurological immune-mediated disorders. MiXCR was run by TCRdb on the 5' RACE reads, yielding one entry per CDR3 protein. The table shows around 16,000 distinct CDR3 sequences, with roughly 15% occurring only once. The sequenced sample consisted of PBMCs. The receptors here all came from a man in his sixties with HTLV-1-associated myelopathy (HAM/TSP).

This clonotype was counted ten times or more. The J gene is TRBJ1-5, the V gene TRBV6-1; no definite D call. The germline V and J ends were trimmed by 7 bases and 2 bases, with 12 bases remaining between them. Germline CDR1 and CDR2: MNHNS and SASEGT. This CDR3 comprises 14 residues. This CDR3 is CASNPGIGNQPQHF. The CDR3 DNA is TGTGCCAGCAACCCGGGGATCGGCAATCAGCCCCAGCATTTT.

This clonotype was recorded at least ten times. This sequence joins TRBV5-1 and TRBJ2-2; D gene ambiguous. CDR3 length: 14 residues. The V end was cut by 5 bases, the J end by 0 bases, with 8 bases between. Germline V CDR1 and CDR2: SGHRS, YFSETQ. Here the CDR3 reads CASSILANTGELFF. CDR3 in DNA: TGCGCCAGCAGTATTCTAGCGAACACCGGGGAGCTGTTTTTT.

This clonotype is termed medium-sized. For the CDR3, the DNA is TGTGCCAGCAGCAAAGTTGGGGGCTCCTACAATGAGCAGTTCTTC. As protein: CASSKVGGSYNEQFF. V and J are TRBV21-1 and TRBJ2-1. TRBV21-1 is marked as a pseudogene. There are 15 residues in the CDR3.

This clonotype has ten or more counts. This rearrangement joins TRBV12-3 or TRBV12-4 to TRBJ1-2; 7 positions agree with TRBD1. The CDR3 has 15 residues. V shed 4 bases and J 7 bases; nucleotides not matched to a gene: 12. The CDR3 is CASSYHGDRVGGYTF. CDR3 DNA sequence: TGTGCCAGCAGTTACCACGGAGACAGGGTCGGTGGCTACACCTTC.

V and J are TRBV6-2 or TRBV6-3 and TRBJ1-1; D remains unclear. The germline gives CDR1 MNHEY, CDR2 SVGEGT. The CDR3 contains 15 residues. V was trimmed by 2 bases and J by 0 bases, leaving 10 bases between them. CDR3 coding DNA: TGTGCCAGCAGTTACCACCCGGGTATGAACACTGAAGCTTTCTTT. The encoded protein is CASSYHPGMNTEAFF.

A single count supports this clonotype. This chain uses TRBV5-1 with TRBJ1-1; D not resolved. CDR3 length equals 16 residues. In germline, CDR1 is SGHRS, CDR2 YFSETQ. Trimming took off 1 base at V and 4 bases at J, with 17 bases between the two ends. This chain's CDR3 is CASSLSSYGVSTEAFF. The DNA for the CDR3 is TGCGCCAGCAGCTTGAGCTCTTACGGGGTATCCACTGAAGCTTTCTTT. The full variable domain, its missing parts supplied by reference TRBV5-1 and TRBJ1-1, is KAGVTQTPRYLIKTRGQQVTLSCSPISGHRSVSWYQQTPGQGLQFLFEYFSETQRNKGNFPGRFSGRQFSNSRSEMNVSTLELGDSALYLCASSLSSYGVSTEAFFGQGTRLTVV.

In this sample, this clonotype turned up many times. The J gene is TRBJ1-3, the V gene TRBV10-3; a weak D match, TRBD1 (6 bases). The CDR3 consists of 17 residues. V lost 6 bases and J 0 bases, leaving 18 bases between the germline ends. Germline V lookup: CDR1 ENHRY, CDR2 SYGVKD. As DNA, the CDR3 is TGTGCCATCAGCCTCCGGGACACAATAAACTCTGGAAACACCATATATTTT. It specifies CAISLRDTINSGNTIYF.

This clonotype was found once. This rearrangement joins TRBV6-5 to TRBJ1-1, with D unclear. V lost 8 bases and J 6 bases, leaving 10 bases between the germline ends. In germline, CDR1 is MNHEY, CDR2 SVGAGI. The CDR3 consists of 11 residues. The CDR3 nucleotides read TGTGCCAGCCCCCGTCTCTCTGAAGCTTTCTTT. Amino acid sequence: CASPRLSEAFF.

Note on this clonotype: A read error may be the cause here, since a much bigger clone is one base away. V is TRBV3-1 and J is TRBJ2-1, with D perhaps being TRBD1 or TRBD2 (6 bases each). CDR3 length equals 13 residues. The germline CDR1 and CDR2 sequences are LGHDT and YNNKEL (reference sequence). This CDR3 is CAISGQGLGAQFF. CDR3 DNA sequence: TGTGCCATCAGCGGGCAGGGCTTGGGGGCGCAGTTCTTC.

By share, this clonotype counts as medium-sized. CDR3 in amino acids: CASKAAGTEAFF. The CDR3 nucleotides read TGTGCCAGCAAGGCAGCGGGGACTGAAGCTTTCTTT. The chain carries TRBV27 and TRBJ1-1; no reliable D call. V was cut by 7 bases and J by 5 bases, with 11 bases left in between. This CDR3 has 12 residues. Germline V gives CDR1 MNHEY, CDR2 SMNVEV (reference sequence).

This sequence joins TRBV29-1 and TRBJ2-1, with D perhaps TRBD2 (7 bases). Germline V gives CDR1 SQVTM, CDR2 ANQGSEA. V was trimmed by 1 base and J by 3 bases, leaving 19 bases between them. CDR3 length: 17 residues. CDR3 nucleotides: TGCAGCGTTGAAGGCCACCTAGGGGGGGTCCGCTACAATGAGCAGTTCTTC. Amino acids: CSVEGHLGGVRYNEQFF.

This clonotype has ten or more counts. The chain employs TRBV24-1 and TRBJ2-3; D possibly uses TRBD1 or TRBD2 (5 bases each). Germline CDR1 reads KGHDR; CDR2 reads SFDVKD. Trimming removed 7 bases at V and 6 bases at J, with 19 bases between. CDR3 length equals 15 residues. The CDR3 DNA reads as TGTGCCACCAGAGGGAAGGGACGGACTTGGGATACGCAGTATTTT. This encodes CATRGKGRTWDTQYF.

Many counts were recorded for this clonotype. The V gene is TRBV29-1, the J gene TRBJ2-3; D may be TRBD1 or TRBD2 (5 bases each). CDR1 is SQVTM, CDR2 ANQGSEA, per germline. This CDR3 spans 15 amino acids. Trimming left V 1 base short and J 0 bases short, with 11 bases between. The CDR3 is CSVEVGTRSTDTQYF. The CDR3 nucleotides read TGCAGCGTTGAAGTAGGGACCCGAAGCACAGATACGCAGTATTTT.

This clonotype was seen at least ten times. The chain carries TRBV7-2 and TRBJ1-2; D gene uncertain. This CDR3 has 17 amino acids. Per germline, CDR1 SGHTA and CDR2 FQGNSA. With 5 bases removed from V and 4 bases from J, the gap between germline ends came to 23 bases. CDR3 protein: CASSPNSLWTEPYGYTF. The CDR3 DNA sequence: TGTGCCAGCAGCCCGAACTCACTATGGACGGAGCCCTATGGCTACACCTTC.

This clonotype has ten or more counts. This chain connects TRBV20-1 to TRBJ2-2; TRBD2 might be the D (5 bases). The V and J ends lost 0 bases and 3 bases respectively, with 14 bases between them. Looked up from germline, CDR1 is DFQATT and CDR2 is SNEGSKA (reference sequence). The CDR3 sequence is 16 residues long. In DNA, the CDR3 is TGCAGTGCTAGAGATCCCCTTACCGGGGACACCGGGGAGCTGTTTTTT. This gives the protein CSARDPLTGDTGELFF.

This clonotype was found many times. V and J are TRBV3-1 and TRBJ1-4; no clear D. The CDR3 is 15 amino acids. Germline CDR1 and CDR2: LGHDT and YNNKEL (reference sequence). V was pared by 5 bases and J by 3 bases, with 13 bases between. The DNA for the CDR3 is TGTGCCAGCAGCTCCAAGGTGGACCCTAATGAAAAACTGTTTTTT. This codes for CASSSKVDPNEKLFF.

This rearrangement joins TRBV4-1 to TRBJ1-4, with TRBD1 as a possible D gene (5 bases). The V end was cut by 0 bases, the J end by 0 bases, with 11 bases between. The CDR3 length is 17 residues. CDR1 and CDR2 (germline): MGHRA, YSYEKL. Written as DNA, the CDR3 is TGCGCCAGCAGCCAAGATATCAGGGAGGCAACTAATGAAAAACTGTTTTTT. Translated, it gives CASSQDIREATNEKLFF.

This clonotype showed up many times. J is TRBJ1-5 and V is TRBV28; TRBD1 is a possible D gene (6 bases). The CDR3 covers 15 residues. V was clipped by 7 bases and J by 1 base, with 14 bases between them. Germline V gives CDR1 MDHEN, CDR2 SYDVKM. CDR3 loop: CASTTGAPSNQPQHF. In nucleotides, the CDR3 is TGTGCCAGCACCACGGGGGCCCCGAGCAATCAGCCCCAGCATTTT.

Turning to this clonotype: A much larger clone is a single base away; this may be a read error. The rearrangement joins TRBV7-8 to TRBJ2-7; D remains ambiguous. Germline V gene sequence: CDR1 SGHVS, CDR2 FQNEAQ. V was cut by 1 base and J by 6 bases, with 13 bases left in between. The CDR3 loop spans 14 amino acids. CDR3 protein: CASSLVDITCEQYF. CDR3 nucleotides: TGTGCCAGCAGCTTAGTCGACATTACCTGCGAGCAGTACTTC. The full variable domain, rest sourced from reference TRBV7-8 and TRBJ2-7, is GAGVSQSPRYKVAKRGQDVALRCDPISGHVSLFWYQQALGQGPEFLTYFQNEAQLDKSGLPSDRFFAERPEGSVSTLKIQRTQQEDSAVYLCASSLVDITCEQYFGPGTRLTVT.

This clonotype was counted a few times. Mismatch with germline at one junction end may stem from a read error. The rearrangement joins TRBV4-3 to TRBJ2-3; D perhaps matches TRBD2 (6 bases). Germline V CDR1 and CDR2: LGHNA, YSLEER. The CDR3 length is 20 residues. The CDR3 DNA reads as TGCACCAGCAGCCAAGATCGGGGAGGCTGGGGGGAGCGCGGCACAGATACGCAGTATTTT. As protein: CTSSQDRGGWGERGTDTQYF.